This T cell receptor (beta chain) was sequenced during a study of regulatory T cells in long-lasting Graves disease. V was clipped by 3 bases and J by 1 base, with 6 bases between them. CDR1 and CDR2 from the germline V gene are ENHRY and SYGVKD. The CDR3 runs to 14 residues. Time point noted: newly diagnosed GD, antithyroid drugs for less than 3 months. RNA from PBMCs was the source of the TCR library. Relying on iRepertoire HTBI primers and Arm-PCR of CDR3 regions, the team built TCR beta libraries. TCRdb redid the calling of the multiplex PCR reads with MiXCR, one entry per CDR3 protein. The data hold 550,000 or so distinct CDR3 sequences, with 12% observed a single time. This clonotype turned up a few times. This sample also belongs to another study, concerning T cells in Graves' hyperthyroidism and ophthalmopathy. That work adds: Subjects aged 18 to 65 presented with newly diagnosed hyperthyroidism of less than 2 months' duration.

The chain has TRBV10-3 and TRBJ2-2, with D unclear. The sample in question was peripheral blood mononuclear cells (PBMCs), obtained at new diagnosis, from a patient treated with antithyroid drugs. The sequence was collected from a woman under 40 with Graves disease. Here the CDR3 DNA reads TGTGCCATCAGTGACGCACAGAACACCGGGGAGCTGTTTTTT. Its translation: CAISDAQNTGELFF.